One T cell receptor (beta chain) is described in this entry. What it binds is not known. The sample comes from a study of Ad26.COV2.S vaccination and SARS-CoV-2 variants. Study results and caveats: Placebo recipients had lower spike-specific TCR breadth than vaccine recipients. Total T cell responses may have been underestimated by the TCR breadth and depth analyses. Post-vaccination spike-specific CD8+ and CD4+ T cell responses reportedly had substantial breadth.

The repertoire was sequenced with immunoSEQ multiplex PCR; TCRdb's copy has only in-frame clones and lacks some. The sample has some 190,000 clones, around 85% seen once. Germline CDR1 is SQVTM and CDR2 is ANQGSEA. The CDR3 is 14 amino acids. The V segment lost 4 bases and the J segment 2 bases; nucleotides outside the gene matches: 6. The sequencing used peripheral blood, collected after recovery from COVID-19. This chain links TRBV29-1 with TRBJ2-7; 9 bases align to TRBD1. This sequence originates from a human donor who had recovered from COVID-19. The CDR3 sequence is CSVGHTGGTYEQYF. The CDR3 region has the DNA TGCAGCGTTGGACATACAGGGGGCACCTACGAGCAGTACTTC.